This T cell receptor beta chain was observed in a study of T cell changes during pregnancy in multiple sclerosis. J gave up 0 bases and V 5 bases, and 5 bases lay outside the gene matches. This CDR3 region has 17 residues. Germline CDR1 reads MNHEY; CDR2 reads SMNVEV (reference sequence). Assay: immunoSEQ multiplex PCR; the TCRdb copy retains only in-frame clones and omits some. The sample carries around 70,000 clones, 92% recorded once. This TCR was sampled from a female donor in good health, enrolled as a control in a pregnancy study. This sample comprised peripheral blood, obtained after pregnancy. The gene calls are TRBV27 and TRBJ2-7, with 15 bases identical to TRBD2. The CDR3 protein is CASSPGTSGRPSYEQYF. The CDR3 DNA is TGTGCCAGCAGTCCGGGGACTAGCGGGAGGCCCTCCTACGAGCAGTACTTC.